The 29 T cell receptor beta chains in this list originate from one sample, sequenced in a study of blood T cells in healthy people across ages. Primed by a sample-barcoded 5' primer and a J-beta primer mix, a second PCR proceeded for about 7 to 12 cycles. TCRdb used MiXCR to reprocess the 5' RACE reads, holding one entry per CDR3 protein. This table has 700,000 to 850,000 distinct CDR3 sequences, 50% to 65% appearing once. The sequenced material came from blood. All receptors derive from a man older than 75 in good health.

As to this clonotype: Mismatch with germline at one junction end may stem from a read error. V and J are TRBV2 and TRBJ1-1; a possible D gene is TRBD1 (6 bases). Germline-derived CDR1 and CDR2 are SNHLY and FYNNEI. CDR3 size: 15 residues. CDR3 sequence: CVSRRSGEGNTEAFF. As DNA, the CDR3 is TGTGTCAGCCGTCGGTCAGGGGAGGGGAACACTGAAGCTTTCTTT.

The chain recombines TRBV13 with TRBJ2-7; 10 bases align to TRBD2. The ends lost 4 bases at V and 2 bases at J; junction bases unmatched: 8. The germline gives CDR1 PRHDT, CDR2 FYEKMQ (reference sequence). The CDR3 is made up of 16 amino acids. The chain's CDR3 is CASSSTGTSETYEQYF. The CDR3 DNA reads TGTGCCAGCAGCTCGACCGGGACTAGCGAAACCTACGAGCAGTACTTC.

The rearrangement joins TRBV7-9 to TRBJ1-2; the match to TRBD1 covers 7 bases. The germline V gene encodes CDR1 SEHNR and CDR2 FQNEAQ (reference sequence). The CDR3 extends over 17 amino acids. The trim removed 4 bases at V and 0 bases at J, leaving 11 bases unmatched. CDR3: CASSSPRQGEANYGYTF. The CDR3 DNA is TGTGCCAGCAGCTCCCCAAGACAGGGCGAAGCTAACTATGGCTACACCTTC.

CDR3 sequence: CATGLAVRNEQFF. In DNA form, the CDR3 reads TGTGCCACCGGACTAGCGGTTCGAAATGAGCAGTTCTTC. The chain combines TRBV24-1 with TRBJ2-1; 10 positions agree with TRBD2. The CDR3 has 13 residues. With V trimmed by 9 bases and J by 7 bases, 5 bases remained unmatched. The germline V gene encodes CDR1 KGHDR and CDR2 SFDVKD.

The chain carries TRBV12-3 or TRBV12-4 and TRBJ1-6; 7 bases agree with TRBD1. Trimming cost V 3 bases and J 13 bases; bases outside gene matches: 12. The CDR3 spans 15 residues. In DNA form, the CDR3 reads TGTGCCAGCAGTTTCCACACGAACAGGGGAGGCCCCCTCCACTTT. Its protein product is CASSFHTNRGGPLHF.

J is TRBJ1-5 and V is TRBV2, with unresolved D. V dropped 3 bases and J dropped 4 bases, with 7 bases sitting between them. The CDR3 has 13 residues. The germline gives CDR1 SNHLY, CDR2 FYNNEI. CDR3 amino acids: CASSDDRNQPQHF. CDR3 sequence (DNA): TGTGCCAGCAGTGACGACCGAAATCAGCCCCAGCATTTT.

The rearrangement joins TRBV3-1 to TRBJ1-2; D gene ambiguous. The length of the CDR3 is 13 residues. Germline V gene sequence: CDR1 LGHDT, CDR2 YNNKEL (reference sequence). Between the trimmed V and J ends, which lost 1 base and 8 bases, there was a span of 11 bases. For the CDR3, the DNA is TGTGCCAGCAGCCAAGGGCCCCAGCTCGGCTACACCTTC. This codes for CASSQGPQLGYTF.

CDR3 region: CASAPSGSDNEQYF. The CDR3 nucleotides are TGTGCCAGTGCGCCTAGCGGGAGTGATAACGAGCAGTACTTC. The chain joins TRBV6-6 to TRBJ2-5, with 10 bases lining up with TRBD2. The tail of the sequence fits TRBJ2-7 better, so the J call may be wrong. Germline V gene lookup returns CDR1 MNHNY and CDR2 SVGAGI (reference sequence). This CDR3 comprises 14 residues.

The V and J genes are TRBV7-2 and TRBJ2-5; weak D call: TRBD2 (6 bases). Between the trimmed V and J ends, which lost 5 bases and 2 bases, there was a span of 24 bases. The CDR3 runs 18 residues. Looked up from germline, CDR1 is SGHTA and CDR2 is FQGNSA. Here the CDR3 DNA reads TGTGCCAGCAGCGACCGCGGGGCAGGTTGGGGTAAACAAGAGACCCAGTACTTC. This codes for CASSDRGAGWGKQETQYF.

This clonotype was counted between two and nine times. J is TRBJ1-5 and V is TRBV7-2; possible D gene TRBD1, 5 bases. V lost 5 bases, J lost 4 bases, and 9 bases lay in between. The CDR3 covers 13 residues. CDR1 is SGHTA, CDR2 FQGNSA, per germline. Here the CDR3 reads CASSNDRNQPQHF. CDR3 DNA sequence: TGTGCCAGCAGCAACGACAGAAATCAGCCCCAGCATTTT.

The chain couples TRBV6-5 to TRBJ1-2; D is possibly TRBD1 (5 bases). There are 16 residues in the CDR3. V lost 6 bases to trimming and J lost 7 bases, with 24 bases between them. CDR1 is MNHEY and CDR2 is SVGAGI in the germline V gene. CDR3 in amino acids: CASSTRQSGKRFGYTF. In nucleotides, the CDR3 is TGTGCCAGCAGCACCCGACAGTCTGGAAAAAGATTTGGCTACACCTTC.

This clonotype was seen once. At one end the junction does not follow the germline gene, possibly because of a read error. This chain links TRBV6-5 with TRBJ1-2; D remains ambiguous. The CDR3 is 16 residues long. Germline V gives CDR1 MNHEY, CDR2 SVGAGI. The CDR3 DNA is TGTGCCAGCAGTTACTCGTCCGGCTACTACAGCTATGGCAACACCTTC. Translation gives CASSYSSGYYSYGNTF.

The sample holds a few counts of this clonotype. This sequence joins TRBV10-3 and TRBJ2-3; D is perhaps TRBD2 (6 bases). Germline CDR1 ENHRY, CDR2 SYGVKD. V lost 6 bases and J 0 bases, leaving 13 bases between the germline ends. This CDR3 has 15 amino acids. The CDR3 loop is CAIRLAESSTDTQYF. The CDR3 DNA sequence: TGTGCCATCAGGTTAGCGGAGTCTAGCACAGATACGCAGTATTTT.

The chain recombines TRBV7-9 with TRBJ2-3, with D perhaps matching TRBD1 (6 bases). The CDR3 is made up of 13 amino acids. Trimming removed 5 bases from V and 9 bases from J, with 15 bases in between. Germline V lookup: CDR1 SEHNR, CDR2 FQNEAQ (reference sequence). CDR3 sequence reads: CASSTSKGETQYF. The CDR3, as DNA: TGTGCCAGCAGCACCTCAAAGGGGGAGACGCAGTATTTT.

CDR3 sequence: CASSFTLAGADTQYF. The CDR3 coding sequence is TGTGCCAGCAGTTTCACCCTAGCGGGAGCCGATACGCAGTATTTT. J is TRBJ2-3 and V is TRBV12-3 or TRBV12-4; 10 bases line up with TRBD2. CDR3 length: 15 residues. Trimming at V came to 3 bases and at J to 6 bases, leaving 6 bases not matched to a gene.

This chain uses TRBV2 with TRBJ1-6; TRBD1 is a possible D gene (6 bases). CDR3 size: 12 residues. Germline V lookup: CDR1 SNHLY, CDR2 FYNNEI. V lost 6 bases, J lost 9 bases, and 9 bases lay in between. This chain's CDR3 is CASRGQGSPLHF. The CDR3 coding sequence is TGTGCCAGCAGGGGACAAGGTTCACCCCTCCACTTT. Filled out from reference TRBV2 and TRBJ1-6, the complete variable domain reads EPEVTQTPSHQVTQMGQEVILRCVPISNHLYFYWYRQILGQKVEFLVSFYNNEISEKSEIFDDQFSVERPDGSNFTLKIRSTKLEDSAMYFCASRGQGSPLHFGNGTRLTVT.

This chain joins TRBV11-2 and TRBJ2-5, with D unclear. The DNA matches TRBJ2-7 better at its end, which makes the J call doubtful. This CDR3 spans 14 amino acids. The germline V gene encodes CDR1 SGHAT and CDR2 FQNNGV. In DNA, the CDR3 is TGTGCCAGCAGCTTAGGCCTCCCTCGGGACGAGCAGTACTTC. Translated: CASSLGLPRDEQYF.

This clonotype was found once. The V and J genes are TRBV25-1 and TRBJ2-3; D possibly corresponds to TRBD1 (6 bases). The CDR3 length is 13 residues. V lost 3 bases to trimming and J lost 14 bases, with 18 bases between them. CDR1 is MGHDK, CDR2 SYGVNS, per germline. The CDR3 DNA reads TGTGCCAGCAGTGAGCAGGACAGCGCGTCCGCGTATTTT. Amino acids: CASSEQDSASAYF.

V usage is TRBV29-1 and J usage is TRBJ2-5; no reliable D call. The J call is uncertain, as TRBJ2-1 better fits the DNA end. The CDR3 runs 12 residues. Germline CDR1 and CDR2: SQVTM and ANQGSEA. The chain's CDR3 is CSQTRAEETQFF. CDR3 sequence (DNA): TGCAGCCAGACAAGGGCGGAAGAGACCCAGTTCTTC.

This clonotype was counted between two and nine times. The CDR3 region is CASSKKGTGTHEQYF. Written as DNA, the CDR3 is TGTGCCAGCAGCAAAAAAGGGACAGGGACCCACGAGCAGTACTTC. The chain combines TRBV21-1 with TRBJ2-7; the table's D call, TRBD1, has no DNA check behind it. TRBV21-1 is described as a pseudogene. The CDR3 is 15 residues long.

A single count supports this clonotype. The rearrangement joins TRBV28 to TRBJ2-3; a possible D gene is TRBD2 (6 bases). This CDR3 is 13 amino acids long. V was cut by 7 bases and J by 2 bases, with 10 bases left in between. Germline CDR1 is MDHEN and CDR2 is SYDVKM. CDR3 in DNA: TGTGCCAGCAAGCTGGGACTCACAGATACGCAGTATTTT. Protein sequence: CASKLGLTDTQYF.

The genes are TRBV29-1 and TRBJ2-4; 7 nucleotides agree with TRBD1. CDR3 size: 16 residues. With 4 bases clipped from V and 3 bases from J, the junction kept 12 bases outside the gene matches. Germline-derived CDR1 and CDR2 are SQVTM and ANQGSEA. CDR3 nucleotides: TGCAGCGTTGCCCACCGAGGGGGCTATGGCAAAAACATTCAGTACTTC. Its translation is CSVAHRGGYGKNIQYF.

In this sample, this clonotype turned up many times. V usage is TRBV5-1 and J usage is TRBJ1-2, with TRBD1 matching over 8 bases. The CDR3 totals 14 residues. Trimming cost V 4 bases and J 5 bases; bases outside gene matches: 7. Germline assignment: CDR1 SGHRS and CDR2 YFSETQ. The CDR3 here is CASSTGTGTYGYTF. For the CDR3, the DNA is TGCGCCAGCAGCACCGGGACAGGAACGTATGGCTACACCTTC.

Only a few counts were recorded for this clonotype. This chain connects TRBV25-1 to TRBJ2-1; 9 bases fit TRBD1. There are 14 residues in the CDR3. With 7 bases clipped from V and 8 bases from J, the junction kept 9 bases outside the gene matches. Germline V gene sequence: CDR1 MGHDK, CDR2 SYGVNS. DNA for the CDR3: TGTGCCAGCATGAAGGGGGACAGGGTCCATGAGCAGTTCTTC. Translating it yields CASMKGDRVHEQFF. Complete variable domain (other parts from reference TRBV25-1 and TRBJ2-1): EADIYQTPRYLVIGTGKKITLECSQTMGHDKMYWYQQDPGMELHLIHYSYGVNSTEKGDLSSESTVSRIRTEHFPLTLESARPSHTSQYLCASMKGDRVHEQFFGPGTRLTVL.

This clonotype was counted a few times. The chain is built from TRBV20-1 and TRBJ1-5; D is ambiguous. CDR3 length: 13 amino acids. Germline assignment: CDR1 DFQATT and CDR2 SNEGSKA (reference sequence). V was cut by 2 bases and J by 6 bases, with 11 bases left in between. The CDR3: CSARRDKSQPQHF. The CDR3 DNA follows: TGCAGTGCTAGACGGGATAAAAGTCAGCCCCAGCATTTT.

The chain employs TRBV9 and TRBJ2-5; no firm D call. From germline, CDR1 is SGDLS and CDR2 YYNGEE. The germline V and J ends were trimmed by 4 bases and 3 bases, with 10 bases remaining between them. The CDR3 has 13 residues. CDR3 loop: CASSITQKETQYF. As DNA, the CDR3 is TGTGCCAGCAGCATTACCCAGAAAGAGACCCAGTACTTC.

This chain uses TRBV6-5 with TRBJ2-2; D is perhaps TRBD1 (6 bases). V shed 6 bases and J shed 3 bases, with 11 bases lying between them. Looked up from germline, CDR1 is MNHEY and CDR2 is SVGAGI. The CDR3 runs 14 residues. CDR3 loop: CASRTGLDTGELFF. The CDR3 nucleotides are TGTGCCAGCAGAACAGGGCTGGACACCGGGGAGCTGTTTTTT.

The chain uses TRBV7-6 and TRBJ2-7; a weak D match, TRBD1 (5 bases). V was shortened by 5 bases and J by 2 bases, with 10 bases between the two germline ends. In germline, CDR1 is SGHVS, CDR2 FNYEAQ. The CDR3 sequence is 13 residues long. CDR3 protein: CASSKETAYEQYF. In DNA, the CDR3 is TGTGCCAGCAGCAAGGAGACAGCCTACGAGCAGTACTTC.

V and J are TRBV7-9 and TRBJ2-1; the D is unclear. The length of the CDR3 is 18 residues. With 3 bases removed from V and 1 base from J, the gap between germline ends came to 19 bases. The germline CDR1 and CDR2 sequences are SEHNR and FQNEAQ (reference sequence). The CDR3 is CASSFPLGSTRSYNEQFF. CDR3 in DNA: TGTGCCAGCAGCTTTCCCTTGGGCTCGACCCGTTCCTACAATGAGCAGTTCTTC.